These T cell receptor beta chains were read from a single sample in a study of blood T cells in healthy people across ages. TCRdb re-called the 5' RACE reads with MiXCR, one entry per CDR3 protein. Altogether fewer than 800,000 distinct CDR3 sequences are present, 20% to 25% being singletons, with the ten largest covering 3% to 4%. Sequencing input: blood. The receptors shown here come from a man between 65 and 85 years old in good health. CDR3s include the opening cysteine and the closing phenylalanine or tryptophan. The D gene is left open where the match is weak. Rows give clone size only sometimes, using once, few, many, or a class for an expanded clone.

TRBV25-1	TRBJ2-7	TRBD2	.	TGTGCCAGCCGTAGGGTAGCGGGAGGGCTAACCTACGAGCAGTACTTC	CASRRVAGGLTYEQYF
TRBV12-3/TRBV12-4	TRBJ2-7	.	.	TGTGCCAGCAGTCCTTACGAGCAGGGATACGAGCAGTACTTC	CASSPYEQGYEQYF
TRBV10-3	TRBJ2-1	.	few	TGTGCCATCAGTGAACAGGGCTACAATGAGCAGTTCTTC	CAISEQGYNEQFF
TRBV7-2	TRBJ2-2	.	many	TGTGCCAGCAGAGGAGTCGGCTTCCGGGAGCTGTTTTTT	CASRGVGFRELFF
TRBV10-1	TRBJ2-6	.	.	TGCGCCAGCAGTGAGTCGCCAGGGGGACTTCCCTCTGGGGCCAACGTCCTGACTTTC	CASSESPGGLPSGANVLTF
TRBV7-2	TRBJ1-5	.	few	TGTGCCAGCAGCGTAATGATGGGGGGCGGTCAGCCCCAGCATTTT	CASSVMMGGGQPQHF
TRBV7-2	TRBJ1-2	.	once	TGTGCCAGCAGCCCCGAGGTGGCAGTCTTTATGTATGGCTACACCTTC	CASSPEVAVFMYGYTF
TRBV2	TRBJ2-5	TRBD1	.	TGTGCCAGCAGCCGAGACAGGGCCGGGGAGACCCAGTACTTC	CASSRDRAGETQYF
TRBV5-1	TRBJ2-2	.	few	TGCGCCAGCAGAAATGCAGGGGCTGGCGGGGAGCTGTTCTTT	CASRNAGAGGELFF
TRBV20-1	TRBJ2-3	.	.	TGCAGTGCGGCCGGGACCCAAATCCGCCCAGATACGCAGTATTTT	CSAAGTQIRPDTQYF
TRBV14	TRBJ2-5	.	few	TGTGCCAGCAGCCTTGGGGCGGACACCCAAGAGACCCAGTACTTC	CASSLGADTQETQYF
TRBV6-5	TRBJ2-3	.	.	TGTGCCAGCAGTGACCGGCCGGGAGATACGCAGTATTTT	CASSDRPGDTQYF
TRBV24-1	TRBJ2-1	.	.	TGTGCCACCAGTGACCCAGCCGACTACGCTTACAATGAGCAGTTCTTC	CATSDPADYAYNEQFF
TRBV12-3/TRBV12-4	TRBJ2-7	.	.	TGTGCCAGCAGGCATGGGGGTACCTACGAGCAGTACTTC	CASRHGGTYEQYF
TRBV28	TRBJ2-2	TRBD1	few	TGTGCCAGCACCTTACCGGGGACAGGGGGAACCGGGGAGCTGTTTTTT	CASTLPGTGGTGELFF